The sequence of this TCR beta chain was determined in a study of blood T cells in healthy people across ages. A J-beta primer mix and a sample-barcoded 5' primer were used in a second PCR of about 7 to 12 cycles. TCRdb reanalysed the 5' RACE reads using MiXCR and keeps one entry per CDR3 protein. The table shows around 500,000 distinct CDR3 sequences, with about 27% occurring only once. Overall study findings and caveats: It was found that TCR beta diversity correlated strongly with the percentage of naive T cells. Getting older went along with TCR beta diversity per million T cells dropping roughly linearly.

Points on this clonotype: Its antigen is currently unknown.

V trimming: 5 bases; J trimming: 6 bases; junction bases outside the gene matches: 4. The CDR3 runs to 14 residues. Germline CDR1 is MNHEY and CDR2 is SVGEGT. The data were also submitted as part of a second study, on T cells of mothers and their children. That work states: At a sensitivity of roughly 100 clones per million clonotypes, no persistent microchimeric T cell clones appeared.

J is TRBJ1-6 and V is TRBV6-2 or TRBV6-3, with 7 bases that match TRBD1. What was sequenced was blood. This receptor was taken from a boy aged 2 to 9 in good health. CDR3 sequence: CASSRGTANSPLHF. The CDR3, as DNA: TGTGCCAGCAGTCGCGGGACAGCTAATTCACCCCTCCACTTT.